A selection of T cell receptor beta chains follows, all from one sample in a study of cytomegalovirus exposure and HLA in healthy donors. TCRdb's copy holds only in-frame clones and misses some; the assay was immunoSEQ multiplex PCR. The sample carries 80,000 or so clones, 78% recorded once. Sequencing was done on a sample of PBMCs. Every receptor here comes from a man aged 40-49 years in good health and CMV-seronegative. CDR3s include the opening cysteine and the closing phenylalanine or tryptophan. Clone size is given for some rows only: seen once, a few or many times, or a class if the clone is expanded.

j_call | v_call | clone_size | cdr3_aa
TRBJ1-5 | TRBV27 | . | CASSRMGQNSNQPQHF
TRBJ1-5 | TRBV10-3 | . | CAIHPGQNSNQPQHF
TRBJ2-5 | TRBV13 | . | CASSLGPNTIQETQYF
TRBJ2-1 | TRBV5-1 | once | CASSPKGGRTYEQFF
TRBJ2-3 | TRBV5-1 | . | CASRPLGADTQYF
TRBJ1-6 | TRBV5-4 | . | CASSLAGSYNSPLHF
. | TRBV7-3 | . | CASSPTTGSIYEQYF
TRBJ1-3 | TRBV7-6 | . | CASSLQGPGNTIYF
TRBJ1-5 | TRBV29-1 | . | CSVATGGVGSNQPQHF
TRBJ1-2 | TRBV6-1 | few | CASSEPPYSGYPF
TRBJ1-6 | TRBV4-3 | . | CASSQEPGNPLHF
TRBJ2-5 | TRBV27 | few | CASSGDRGMYQETQYF
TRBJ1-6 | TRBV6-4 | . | CASSFGTANSPLHF
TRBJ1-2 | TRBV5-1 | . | CASSFTGGGYTF
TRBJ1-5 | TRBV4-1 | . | CASSQDLVKGADQPQHF
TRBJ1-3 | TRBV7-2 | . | CASSDQVGSGNTIYF
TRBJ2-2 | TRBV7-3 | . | CASSRPQRNSGGERTGELFF
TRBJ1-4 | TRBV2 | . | CASSGQGEKLFF
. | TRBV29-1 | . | CSVAVGQGIYEQYF
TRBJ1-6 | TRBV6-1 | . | CASSEVVGAPSPLHF